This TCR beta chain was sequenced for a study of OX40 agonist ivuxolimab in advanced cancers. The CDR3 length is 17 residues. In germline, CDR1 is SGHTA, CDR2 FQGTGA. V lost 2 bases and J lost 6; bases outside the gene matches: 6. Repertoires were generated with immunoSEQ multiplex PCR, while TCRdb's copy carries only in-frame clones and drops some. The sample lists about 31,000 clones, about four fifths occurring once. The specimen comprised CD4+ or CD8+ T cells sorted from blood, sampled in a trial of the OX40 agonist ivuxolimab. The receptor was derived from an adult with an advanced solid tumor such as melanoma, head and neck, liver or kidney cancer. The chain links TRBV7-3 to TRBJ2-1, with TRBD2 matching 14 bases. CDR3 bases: TGTGCCAGCAGCTTATCAATGGGACTAGCGGGAGTCAATGAGCAGTTCTTC. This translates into CASSLSMGLAGVNEQFF.